The clone carrying this T cell receptor beta chain was counted many times. The source of the sample is a study of tumor-infiltrating lymphocytes in primary liver carcinoma. Study at large: The study included patients who were men and women aged 30 to 69 years. Tumor stage was T1-T3 N0M0, and tumor size was roughly 4 to 10 cm across.

Germline CDR1 and CDR2: MNHEY and SVGEGT. V lost 6 bases to trimming and J lost 3 bases, with 11 bases between them. The CDR3 is 13 amino acids. Unsorted bulk tissue (20-30 mg) underwent RNA and DNA co-extraction. TCR beta cDNA was prepared out of 450 to 500 ng total RNA by means of a constant-region primer. Amplification in three nested multiplex PCR rounds with slightly modified ARM-PCR gave rise to TCR beta libraries. Researchers ran the first two PCR rounds for around 10 cycles each with TRBV1-TRBV30 forward primers and a C-beta reverse primer. TCRdb fed the multiplex PCR reads into MiXCR, producing one record per CDR3 protein. The sample records 95,000 to 150,000 distinct CDR3 sequences, around 70% being singletons.

Sequenced input: tumor-adjacent normal liver tissue. The chain is built from TRBV6-2 or TRBV6-3 and TRBJ1-1; D unresolved. The TCR comes from a woman in her sixties with primary liver carcinoma and hepatitis B virus infection. CDR3 residues: CASRLPVYTEAFF. For the CDR3, the DNA is TGTGCCAGCAGACTGCCGGTATACACTGAAGCTTTCTTT.